The source of this T cell receptor (beta chain) is a study of cytomegalovirus exposure and HLA in healthy donors. Donors likely had unrecorded immune exposures despite being nominally healthy when sampled. With 60 Vbeta and 13 Jbeta primers, the PCR was carried out. Profiling relied on immunoSEQ multiplex PCR, and the TCRdb table lists in-frame clones only, not all of them. The top ten hold about 1.5% of the sample, which has around 170,000 clones, around 80% seen once. This clone has only one observation. Its target is not known. Overall study results and limits: Within an earlier analysis, most TCR beta V segments proved productive either about 90% or about 30% of the time.

Looked up from germline, CDR1 is LGHNA and CDR2 is YSLEER. V lost 1 base and J lost 6, with 12 bases in between. This CDR3 has 15 amino acids. The sequenced material came from PBMCs. The rearrangement joins TRBV4-3 to TRBJ2-2; D is perhaps TRBD1 (6 bases). The source of this sequence is a man younger than 35 in good health and CMV-seronegative. The CDR3 is CASSQGRGWPGELFF. The CDR3 nucleotides are TGCGCCAGCAGCCAAGGCAGGGGCTGGCCCGGGGAGCTGTTTTTT.